This T cell receptor (beta chain) was identified in a study of OX40 agonist ivuxolimab in advanced cancers. CDR1 is SGHTA and CDR2 is FQGNSA in the germline V gene. The CDR3 is 15 amino acids. Trimming took 0 bases from V and 5 from J, leaving 12 bases between them. Clones were read by immunoSEQ multiplex PCR, and TCRdb kept only the in-frame ones, dropping some. The table has 52,000 or so clones, about 85% seen once. The input for sequencing was CD4+ or CD8+ T cells sorted from blood, taken in a trial of the OX40 agonist ivuxolimab. The receptor was derived from an adult with an advanced solid tumor such as melanoma, head and neck, liver or kidney cancer. This chain joins TRBV7-2 and TRBJ2-3, with D possibly TRBD1 on 5 matching bases. In DNA, the CDR3 is TGTGCCAGCAGCTTAGCTTGGGGCCGACAAGATACGCAGTATTTT. Its translation: CASSLAWGRQDTQYF.